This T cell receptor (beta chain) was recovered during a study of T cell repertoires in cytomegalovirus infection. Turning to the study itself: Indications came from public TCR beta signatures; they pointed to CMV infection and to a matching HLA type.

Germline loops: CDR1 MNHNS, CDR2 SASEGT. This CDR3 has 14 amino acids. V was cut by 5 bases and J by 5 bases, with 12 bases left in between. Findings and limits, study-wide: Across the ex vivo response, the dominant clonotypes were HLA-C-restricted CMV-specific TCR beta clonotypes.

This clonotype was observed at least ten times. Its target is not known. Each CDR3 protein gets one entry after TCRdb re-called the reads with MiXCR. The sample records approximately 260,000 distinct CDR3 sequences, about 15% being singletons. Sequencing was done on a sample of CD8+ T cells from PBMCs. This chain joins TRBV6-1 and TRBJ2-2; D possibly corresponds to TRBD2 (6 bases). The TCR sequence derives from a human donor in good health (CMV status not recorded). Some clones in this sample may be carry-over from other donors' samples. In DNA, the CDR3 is TGTGCCAGCAGTCCTTCGGGGGAGACCGGGGAGCTGTTTTTT. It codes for CASSPSGETGELFF.